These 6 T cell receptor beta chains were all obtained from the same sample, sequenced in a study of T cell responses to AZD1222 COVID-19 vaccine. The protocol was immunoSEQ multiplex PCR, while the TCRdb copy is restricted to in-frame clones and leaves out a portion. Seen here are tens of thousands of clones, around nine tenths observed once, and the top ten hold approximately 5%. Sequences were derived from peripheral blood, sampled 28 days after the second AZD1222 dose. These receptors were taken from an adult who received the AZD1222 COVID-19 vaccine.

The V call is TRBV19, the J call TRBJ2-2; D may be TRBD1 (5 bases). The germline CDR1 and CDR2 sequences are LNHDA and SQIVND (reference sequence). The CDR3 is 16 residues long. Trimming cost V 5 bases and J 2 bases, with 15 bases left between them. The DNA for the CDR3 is TGTGCCAGTAGTCCCGGACAAAAACGCAACACCGGGGAGCTGTTTTTT. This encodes CASSPGQKRNTGELFF.

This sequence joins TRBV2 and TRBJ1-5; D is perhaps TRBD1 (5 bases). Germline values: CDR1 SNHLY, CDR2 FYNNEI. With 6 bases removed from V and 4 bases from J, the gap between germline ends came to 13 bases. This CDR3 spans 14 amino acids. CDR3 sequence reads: CASSRDEGNQPQHF. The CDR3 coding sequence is TGTGCCAGCAGCCGAGACGAGGGGAATCAGCCCCAGCATTTT.

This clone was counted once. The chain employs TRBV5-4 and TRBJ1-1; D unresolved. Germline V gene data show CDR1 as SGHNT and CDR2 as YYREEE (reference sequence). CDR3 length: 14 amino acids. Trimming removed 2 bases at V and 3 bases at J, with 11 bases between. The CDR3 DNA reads TGTGCCAGCAGCTTAAGGCCCCGGGACACTGAAGCTTTCTTT. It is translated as CASSLRPRDTEAFF.

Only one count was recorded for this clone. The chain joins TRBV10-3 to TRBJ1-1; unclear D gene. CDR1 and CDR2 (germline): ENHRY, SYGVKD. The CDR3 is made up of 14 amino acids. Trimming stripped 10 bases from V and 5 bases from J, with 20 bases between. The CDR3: CATRNRQQGTEAFF. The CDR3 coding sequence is TGTGCCACCCGAAATCGGCAGCAAGGGACTGAAGCTTTCTTT.

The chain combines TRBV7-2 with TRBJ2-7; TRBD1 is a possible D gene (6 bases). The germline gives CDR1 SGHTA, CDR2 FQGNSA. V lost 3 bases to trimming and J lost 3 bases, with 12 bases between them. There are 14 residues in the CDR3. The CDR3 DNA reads TGTGCCAGCAGCTTTATTGCAGGGGTCTACGAGCAGTACTTC. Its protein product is CASSFIAGVYEQYF.

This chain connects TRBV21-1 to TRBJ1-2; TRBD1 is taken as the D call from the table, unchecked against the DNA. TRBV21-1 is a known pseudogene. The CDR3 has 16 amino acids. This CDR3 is CASSTECHRGPYGYTF. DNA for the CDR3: TGTGCCAGCAGCACCGAGTGCCACAGGGGGCCCTATGGCTACACCTTC.